Listed below are T cell receptor beta chains from one sample, sequenced in a study of shared clonotypes between healthy human individuals. Produced via immunoSEQ multiplex PCR; TCRdb's table is partial and in-frame only. Among roughly 590,000 clones listed, around 95% were seen once. The material sequenced was naive CD8+ T cells sorted from blood. Every receptor here comes from a woman in her 30s in good health. Each CDR3 is given with its conserved first and last residue. The D gene is left open where the match is weak. Rows give clone size only sometimes, using once, few, many, or a class for an expanded clone.

J gene,V gene,D gene,clone size,CDR3 DNA,CDR3 protein
TRBJ2-7,TRBV19,TRBD1,-,TGTGCCAGTAGAGGACAGGGGGAAGGCGAGCAGTACTTC,CASRGQGEGEQYF
TRBJ1-4,TRBV7-8,-,-,TGTGCCAGCAGCTTAGCGCCGGACGGAGGTCTGGTAGCTAATGAAAAACTGTTTTTT,CASSLAPDGGLVANEKLFF
TRBJ2-2,TRBV19,TRBD1,-,TGTGCCAGTAGTATAGAGGACAGGGGGCGCCAAACCGGGGAGCTGTTTTTT,CASSIEDRGRQTGELFF
TRBJ2-3,TRBV30,TRBD2,-,TGTGCCTGGGCCCAGACTAGCGGGAACACAGATACGCAGTATTTT,CAWAQTSGNTDTQYF
TRBJ2-3,TRBV23-1,TRBD2,-,TGCGCCAGCAGTCAATCACTAGCGGGAGTCTCAGATACGCAGTATTTT,CASSQSLAGVSDTQYF
TRBJ1-4,TRBV28,-,-,TGTGCCAGCCATACCGACGGAAAGCTGTTTTTT,CASHTDGKLFF
TRBJ1-4,TRBV28,-,-,TGTGCCAGTGGAGGGACAACTAATGAAAAACTGTTTTTT,CASGGTTNEKLFF
TRBJ2-7,TRBV7-9,TRBD2,-,TGTGCCAGCAGATGTCCGGGACTAGCGGGGGCCTACGAGCAGTACTTC,CASRCPGLAGAYEQYF
TRBJ2-3,TRBV7-9,TRBD1,-,TGTGCCAGCAGCTCGGGACAGGGCCCAGATACGCAGTATTTT,CASSSGQGPDTQYF
TRBJ1-1,TRBV19,-,once,TGTGCCAGTTCTTCAGCACCCTGGGCCAACACTGAAGCTTTCTTT,CASSSAPWANTEAFF
TRBJ1-3,TRBV14,-,-,TGTGCCAGCAGCCAAGATACAAGGACAGTCGACTTT,CASSQDTRTVDF
TRBJ2-7,TRBV6-6,TRBD2,once,TGTGCCAGCAGTGGACTAGCGGGAGACTTTAGGTACGAGCAGTACTTC,CASSGLAGDFRYEQYF
TRBJ2-7,TRBV11-3,-,-,TGTGCCAGCAGCTTACACCGCCCAGACTTTGGAATGGTCATCTACGAGCAGTACTTC,CASSLHRPDFGMVIYEQYF
TRBJ2-7,TRBV30,TRBD2,-,TGTGCCTGGTCCCTAGCGGGAGGCCTCTACGAGCAGTACTTC,CAWSLAGGLYEQYF
TRBJ2-5,TRBV6-5,TRBD1,-,TGTGCCAGCAGTAGGGACAGCCAAGAGACCCAGTACTTC,CASSRDSQETQYF
TRBJ1-5,TRBV28,-,-,TGTGCCAGCAGTTTGATCCGTCAGGGTAAACAGCCCCAGCATTTT,CASSLIRQGKQPQHF
TRBJ2-3,TRBV27,-,once,TGTGCCAGCAGTTTAGGAGGGAGAGTCGATACGCAGTATTTT,CASSLGGRVDTQYF
TRBJ1-3,TRBV13,-,-,TGTGCCAGCAGCTTGTGGGACGCAATGAACACCATATATTTT,CASSLWDAMNTIYF
TRBJ1-1,TRBV7-9,-,-,TGTGCCAGCAGCTTTGGACTTGGAGCTTTCTTT,CASSFGLGAFF
TRBJ1-3,TRBV19,-,-,TGTGCCAGTAGTGCCCTAGGTGAGACTGGAAACACCATATATTTT,CASSALGETGNTIYF
TRBJ2-7,TRBV5-1,-,-,TGCGCCAGCAGCTTGGACCAAGCGAAACAGTACTTC,CASSLDQAKQYF
TRBJ2-5,TRBV5-4,-,-,TGTGCCAGCAGCTTAGAGATCCAAGAGACCCAGTACTTC,CASSLEIQETQYF
TRBJ2-2,TRBV30,TRBD1,-,TGTGCCTGGATCGCCCCCGGGACAGCGTCGAACACCGGGGAGCTGTTTTTT,CAWIAPGTASNTGELFF
TRBJ2-3,TRBV29-1,-,-,TGCAGCGTTGGGAGGGGGGAGCTAGCACCTAGCACAGATACGCAGTATTTT,CSVGRGELAPSTDTQYF
TRBJ2-7,TRBV16,-,-,TGTGCCAGCAGCCAATCTTCTAGGGGTCCCGAGCAGTACTTC,CASSQSSRGPEQYF
TRBJ2-3,TRBV13,TRBD1,-,TGTGCCAGCAGCTCCCGGGACAGGGGAACAGATACGCAGTATTTT,CASSSRDRGTDTQYF
TRBJ2-1,TRBV13,-,once,TGTGCCAGCAGCACCACCTACCTGCGGGGGCCGGTTGTGCAGTTCTTC,CASSTTYLRGPVVQFF
TRBJ2-1,TRBV11-2,-,-,TGTGCCAGCAGCTTAGAGGTAGACCCCTCCTACAATGAGCAGTTCTTC,CASSLEVDPSYNEQFF
TRBJ2-7,TRBV27,-,once,TGTGCCAGCAGTTTGGGCCCGTCCTACGAGCAGTACTTC,CASSLGPSYEQYF
TRBJ2-7,TRBV13,TRBD1,-,TGTGCCAGCAGCTTGGGGACAGGGTACGAGCAGTACTTC,CASSLGTGYEQYF
TRBJ1-1,TRBV11-3,-,-,TGTGCCAGCAGCAGTAAGGACAAAACTGAAGCTTTCTTT,CASSSKDKTEAFF
TRBJ2-5,TRBV28,-,once,TGTGCCAGCAGTTTCAGTAGTTCGGTCGGCCCCCAAGAGACCCAGTACTTC,CASSFSSSVGPQETQYF
TRBJ2-5,TRBV11-1,-,-,TGTGCCAGCAGCCATGTATCGACGTCTTCTCAGCAGTACTTC,CASSHVSTSSQQYF
TRBJ1-1,TRBV19,-,-,TGTGCCAGCCCCGGGGTGCTGGGAGCTTTCTTT,CASPGVLGAFF
TRBJ2-1,TRBV29-1,-,once,TGCAGCCACACCGGGACCATTTACAATGAGCAGTTCTTC,CSHTGTIYNEQFF
TRBJ2-3,TRBV4-2,TRBD2,-,TGTGCCAGCAGCCAAGAAAGGCTGGCGGGAGTTCTCGCAGATACGCAGTATTTT,CASSQERLAGVLADTQYF
TRBJ2-2,TRBV4-1,TRBD1,-,TGCGCCAGCAGCCAACCTATCCACAGGGGATTGAACACCGGGGAGCTGTTTTTT,CASSQPIHRGLNTGELFF
TRBJ2-5,TRBV11-2,TRBD2,-,TGTGCCAGCAGCTTTCCCCTTAGCGGGAGGGCCGAAGAGACCCAGTACTTC,CASSFPLSGRAEETQYF
TRBJ1-6,TRBV27,-,-,TGTGCCACCAATACAGGGAGCTCCTATAATTCACCCCTCCACTTT,CATNTGSSYNSPLHF
TRBJ2-7,TRBV2,-,-,TGTGCCAGCAGTGAAATGGATAGCGAGCAGTACTTC,CASSEMDSEQYF
TRBJ1-1,TRBV27,TRBD1,-,TGTGCCAGCATAGGGACAGGAATTGAAGCTTTCTTT,CASIGTGIEAFF
TRBJ2-1,TRBV28,-,-,TGTGCCAGCAGTTTACGGAATGAGGGTTCATCCAGCTCCTACAATGAGCAGTTCTTC,CASSLRNEGSSSSYNEQFF
TRBJ2-3,TRBV13,-,-,TGTGCCAGCAGCCCTGGGGTCTATACGCAGTATTTT,CASSPGVYTQYF
TRBJ1-2,TRBV6-5,-,-,TGTGCCAGCAGTTACAGGGAAGGGACATATGGCTACACCTTC,CASSYREGTYGYTF
TRBJ1-1,TRBV5-1,-,-,TGCGCCAGCAGCTTTTCAGGGACTGAAGCTTTCTTT,CASSFSGTEAFF
TRBJ2-2,TRBV4-1,-,once,TGCGCCAGCAGACCGCGCTTTGGGGTAGCCGGGGAGCTGTTTTTT,CASRPRFGVAGELFF
TRBJ1-1,TRBV7-8,-,-,TGTGCCAGCAGCTTGACAGGGAACACTGAAGCTTTCTTT,CASSLTGNTEAFF
TRBJ2-1,TRBV27,TRBD2,-,TGTGCCAGCAACACCGGGACTAGCAGAAATGAGCAGTTCTTC,CASNTGTSRNEQFF
TRBJ2-1,TRBV5-1,-,-,TGCGCCAGCAGTTTAAGCCCCGACTCGACTAACTACAATGAGCAGTTCTTC,CASSLSPDSTNYNEQFF
TRBJ1-5,TRBV30,-,-,TGTGCCTGGAGGTACAGGTACAATCAGCCCCAGCATTTT,CAWRYRYNQPQHF
TRBJ2-7,TRBV27,-,-,TGTGCCAGCGCCTCGGGGATTACCTACGAGCAGTACTTC,CASASGITYEQYF
TRBJ1-2,TRBV30,-,few,TGTGCCTGGAGTGCCGCCGGGAACTATGGCTACACCTTC,CAWSAAGNYGYTF
TRBJ2-7,TRBV7-8,-,-,TGTGCCAGCAGCCACCCGGGACAAATGGTCCTGGACGAGCAGTACTTC,CASSHPGQMVLDEQYF
TRBJ2-7,TRBV27,-,-,TGTGCCAGCAGTTACACCTCATCCTACGAGCAGTACTTC,CASSYTSSYEQYF